Included here is one TCR beta chain sequence, with context. The V gene's germline CDR1 is MNHEY and CDR2 SVGAGI. The CDR3 totals 14 residues. Trimming stripped 4 bases from V and 4 bases from J, with 10 bases between. The data are from a study of blood T cell repertoires in COVID-19. Across the study: From the United States, Italy and Spain came samples of acute and convalescent COVID-19. T cells, B-cell-depleted T cells, or PBMCs supplied cDNA or gDNA.

The repertoire was sequenced with immunoSEQ multiplex PCR; TCRdb's copy has only in-frame clones and lacks some. The sample yields 75,000 to 100,000 clones, around 86% seen once. The rearrangement links TRBV6-5 to TRBJ1-4; D not resolved. This receptor was obtained from a woman aged 80 or older with acute or convalescent COVID-19. The material sequenced was peripheral blood. The CDR3, as DNA: TGTGCCAGCAGTTCTCCACGGGGTAATGAAAAACTGTTTTTT. This encodes CASSSPRGNEKLFF.